This T cell receptor (beta chain) stems from a study of shared clonotypes between healthy human individuals. Study information: Every donor yielded three CD4 naive, three CD4 memory, two CD8 naive and one CD8 memory plate. The study, taken as a whole, reports: Genetic and exposure-history diversity was limited by the small donor number.

All the donors were Caucasian adults who lived in Nashville, Tennessee. Concerning this clone itself: Its cognate antigen is unknown. Other DNA sequences in the sample encode the same CDR3.

TCRdb's copy holds only in-frame clones and misses some; the assay was immunoSEQ multiplex PCR. Among approximately 530,000 clones listed, roughly 95% were seen once. The V gene's germline CDR1 is SGHRS and CDR2 YFSETQ. The V end lost 0 bases, the J end lost 2 bases, and 5 bases lay between the germline ends. This CDR3 is built from 14 residues. The receptor's source is a woman in her 30s in good health. J is TRBJ2-2 and V is TRBV5-1; no firm D call. The sequenced material came from naive CD4+ T cells sorted from blood. The subset here: CD45RA+ positively selected. CDR3 sequence: CASSLEANTGELFF. In DNA form, the CDR3 reads TGCGCCAGCAGCTTGGAGGCCAACACCGGGGAGCTGTTTTTT. The full variable domain, its missing parts supplied by reference TRBV5-1 and TRBJ2-2, is KAGVTQTPRYLIKTRGQQVTLSCSPISGHRSVSWYQQTPGQGLQFLFEYFSETQRNKGNFPGRFSGRQFSNSRSEMNVSTLELGDSALYLCASSLEANTGELFFGEGSRLTVL.